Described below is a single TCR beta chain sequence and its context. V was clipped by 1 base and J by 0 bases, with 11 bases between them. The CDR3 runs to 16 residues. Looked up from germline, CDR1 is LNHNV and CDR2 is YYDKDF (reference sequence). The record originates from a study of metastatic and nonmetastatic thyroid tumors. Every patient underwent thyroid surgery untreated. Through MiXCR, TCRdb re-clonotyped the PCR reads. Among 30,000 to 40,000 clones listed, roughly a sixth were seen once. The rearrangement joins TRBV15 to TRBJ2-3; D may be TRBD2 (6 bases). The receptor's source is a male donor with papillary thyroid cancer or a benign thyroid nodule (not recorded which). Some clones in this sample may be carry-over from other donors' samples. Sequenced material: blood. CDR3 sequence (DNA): TGTGCCACCAGCAGAGTCAGGGAGGCTAGCACAGATACGCAGTATTTT. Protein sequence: CATSRVREASTDTQYF.